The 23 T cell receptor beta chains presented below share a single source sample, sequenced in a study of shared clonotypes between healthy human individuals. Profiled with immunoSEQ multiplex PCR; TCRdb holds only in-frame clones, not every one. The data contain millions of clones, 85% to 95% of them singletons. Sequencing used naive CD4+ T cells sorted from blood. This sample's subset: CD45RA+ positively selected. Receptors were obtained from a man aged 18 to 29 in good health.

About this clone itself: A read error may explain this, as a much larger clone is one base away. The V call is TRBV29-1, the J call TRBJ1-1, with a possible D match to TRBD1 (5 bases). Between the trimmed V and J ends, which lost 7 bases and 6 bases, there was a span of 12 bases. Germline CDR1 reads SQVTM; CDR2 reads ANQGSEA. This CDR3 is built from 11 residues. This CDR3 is CSAAPGPEAFF. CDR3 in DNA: TGCAGCGCTGCGCCAGGGCCTGAAGCTTTCTTT.

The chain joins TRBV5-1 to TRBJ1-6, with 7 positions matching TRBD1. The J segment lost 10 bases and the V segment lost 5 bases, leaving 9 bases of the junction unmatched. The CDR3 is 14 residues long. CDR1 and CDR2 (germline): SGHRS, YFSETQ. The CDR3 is CASRDDRANSPLHF. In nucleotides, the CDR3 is TGCGCCAGCAGAGACGACAGGGCAAACTCACCCCTCCACTTT.

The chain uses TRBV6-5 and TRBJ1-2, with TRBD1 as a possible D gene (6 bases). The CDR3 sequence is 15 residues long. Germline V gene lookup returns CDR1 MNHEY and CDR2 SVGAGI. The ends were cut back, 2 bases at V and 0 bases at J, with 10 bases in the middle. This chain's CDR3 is CASSYGQPPNYGYTF. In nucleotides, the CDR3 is TGTGCCAGCAGTTACGGACAGCCCCCTAACTATGGCTACACCTTC.

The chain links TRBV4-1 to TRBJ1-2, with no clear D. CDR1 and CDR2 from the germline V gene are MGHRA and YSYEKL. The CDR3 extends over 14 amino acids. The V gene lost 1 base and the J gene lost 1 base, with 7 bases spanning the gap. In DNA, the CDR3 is TGCGCCAGCAGCCAAGTTGGGGTTAACTATGGCTACACCTTC. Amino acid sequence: CASSQVGVNYGYTF.

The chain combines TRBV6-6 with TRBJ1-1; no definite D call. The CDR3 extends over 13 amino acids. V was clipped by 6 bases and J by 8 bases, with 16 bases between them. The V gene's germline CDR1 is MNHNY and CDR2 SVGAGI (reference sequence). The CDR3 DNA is TGTGCCAGCAGCCCCTTAAGCAGGACCGAAGCTTTCTTT. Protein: CASSPLSRTEAFF.

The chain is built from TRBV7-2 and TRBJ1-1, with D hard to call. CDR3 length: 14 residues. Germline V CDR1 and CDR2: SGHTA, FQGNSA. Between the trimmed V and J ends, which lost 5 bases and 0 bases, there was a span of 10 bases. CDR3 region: CASSARIMNTEAFF. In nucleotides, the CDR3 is TGTGCCAGCAGCGCCAGAATTATGAACACTGAAGCTTTCTTT.

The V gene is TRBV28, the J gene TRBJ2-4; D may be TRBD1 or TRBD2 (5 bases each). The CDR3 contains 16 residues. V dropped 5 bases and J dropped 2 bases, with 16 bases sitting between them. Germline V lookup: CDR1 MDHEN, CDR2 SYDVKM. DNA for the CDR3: TGTGCCAGCAGTCTCAGGGATACTAGACCCAAAAACATTCAGTACTTC. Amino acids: CASSLRDTRPKNIQYF.

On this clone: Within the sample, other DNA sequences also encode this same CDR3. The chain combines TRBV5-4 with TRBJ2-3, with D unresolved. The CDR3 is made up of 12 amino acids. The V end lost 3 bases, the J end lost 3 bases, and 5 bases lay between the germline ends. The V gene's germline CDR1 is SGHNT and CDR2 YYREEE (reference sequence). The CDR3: CASSSRTDTQYF. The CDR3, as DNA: TGTGCCAGCAGCTCCCGAACAGATACGCAGTATTTT.

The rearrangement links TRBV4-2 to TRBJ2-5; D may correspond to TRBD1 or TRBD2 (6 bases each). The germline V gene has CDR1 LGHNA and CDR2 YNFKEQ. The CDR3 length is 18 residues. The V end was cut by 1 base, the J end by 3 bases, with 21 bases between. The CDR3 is CASSQGLVGGVLEETQYF. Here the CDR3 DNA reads TGTGCCAGCAGCCAAGGTCTCGTGGGGGGCGTTTTAGAAGAGACCCAGTACTTC.

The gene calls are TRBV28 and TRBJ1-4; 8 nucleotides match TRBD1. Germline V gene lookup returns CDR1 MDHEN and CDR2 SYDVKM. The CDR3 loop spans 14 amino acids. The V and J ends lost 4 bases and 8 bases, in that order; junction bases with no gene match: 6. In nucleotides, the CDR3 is TGTGCCAGCAGTTATCAGGGGGCCGGGGAAAAACTGTTTTTT. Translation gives CASSYQGAGEKLFF.

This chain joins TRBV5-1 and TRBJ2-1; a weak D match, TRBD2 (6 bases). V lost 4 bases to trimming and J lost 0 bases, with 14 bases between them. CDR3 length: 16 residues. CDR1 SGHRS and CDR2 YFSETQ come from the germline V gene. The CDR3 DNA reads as TGCGCCAGCAGCCCGGGACTCGCTAGCTCCTACAATGAGCAGTTCTTC. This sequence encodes CASSPGLASSYNEQFF.

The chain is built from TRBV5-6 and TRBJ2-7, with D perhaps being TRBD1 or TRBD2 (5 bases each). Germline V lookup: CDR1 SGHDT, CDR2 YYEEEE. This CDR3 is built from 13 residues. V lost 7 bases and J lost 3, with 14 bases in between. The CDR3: CASGTAENYEQYF. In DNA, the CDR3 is TGTGCCAGCGGGACGGCGGAGAACTACGAGCAGTACTTC.

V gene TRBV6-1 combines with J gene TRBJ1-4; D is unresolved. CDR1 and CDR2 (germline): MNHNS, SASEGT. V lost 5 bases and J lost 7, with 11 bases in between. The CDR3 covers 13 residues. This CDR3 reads CASSSVGREKLFF. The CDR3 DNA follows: TGTGCCAGCAGTTCCGTCGGACGTGAAAAACTGTTTTTT.

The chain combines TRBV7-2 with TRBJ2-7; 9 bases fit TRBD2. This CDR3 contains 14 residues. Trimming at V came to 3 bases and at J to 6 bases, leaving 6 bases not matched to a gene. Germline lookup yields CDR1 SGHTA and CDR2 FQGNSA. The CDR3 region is CASSLSSGIGEQYF. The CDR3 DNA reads TGTGCCAGCAGCTTGTCTAGCGGGATTGGCGAGCAGTACTTC.

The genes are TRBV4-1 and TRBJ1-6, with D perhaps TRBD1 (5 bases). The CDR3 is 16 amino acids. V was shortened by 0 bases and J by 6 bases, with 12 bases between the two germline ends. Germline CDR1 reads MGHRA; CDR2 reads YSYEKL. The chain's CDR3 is CASSQDPQGGNSPLHF. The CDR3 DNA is TGCGCCAGCAGCCAAGATCCCCAGGGAGGTAATTCACCCCTCCACTTT.

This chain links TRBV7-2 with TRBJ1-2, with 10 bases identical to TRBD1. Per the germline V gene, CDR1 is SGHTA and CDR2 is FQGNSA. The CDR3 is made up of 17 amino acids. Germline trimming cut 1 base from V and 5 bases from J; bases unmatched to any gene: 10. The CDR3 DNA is TGTGCCAGCAGCTTAGACCCCGGGACAGGGGCACTGTATGGCTACACCTTC. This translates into CASSLDPGTGALYGYTF.

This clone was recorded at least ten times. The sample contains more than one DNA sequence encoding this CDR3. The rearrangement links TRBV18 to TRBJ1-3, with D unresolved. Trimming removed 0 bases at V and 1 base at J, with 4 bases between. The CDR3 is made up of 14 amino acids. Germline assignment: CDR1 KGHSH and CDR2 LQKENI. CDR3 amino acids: CASSPPGSGNTIYF. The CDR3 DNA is TGTGCCAGCTCACCACCAGGGTCTGGAAACACCATATATTTT.

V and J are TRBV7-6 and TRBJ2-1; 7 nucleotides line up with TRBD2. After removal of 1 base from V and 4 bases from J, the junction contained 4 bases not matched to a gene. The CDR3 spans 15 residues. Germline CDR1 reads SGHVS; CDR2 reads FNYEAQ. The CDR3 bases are TGTGCCAGCAGCTTAGTGTCAGCGGGGTACAATGAGCAGTTCTTC. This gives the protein CASSLVSAGYNEQFF.

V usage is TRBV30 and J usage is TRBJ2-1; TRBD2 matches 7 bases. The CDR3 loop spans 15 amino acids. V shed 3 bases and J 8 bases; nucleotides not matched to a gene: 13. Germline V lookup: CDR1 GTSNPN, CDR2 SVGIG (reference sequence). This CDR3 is CAWSDLGGRADEQFF. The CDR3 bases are TGTGCCTGGAGCGACCTCGGTGGGAGGGCCGATGAGCAGTTCTTC.

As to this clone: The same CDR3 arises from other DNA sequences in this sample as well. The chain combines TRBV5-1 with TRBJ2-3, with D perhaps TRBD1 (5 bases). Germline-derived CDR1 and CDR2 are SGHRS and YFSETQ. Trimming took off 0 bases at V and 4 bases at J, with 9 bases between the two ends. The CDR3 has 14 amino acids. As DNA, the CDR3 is TGCGCCAGCAGCTTGGCTCTAGGGGCAGATACGCAGTATTTT. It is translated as CASSLALGADTQYF.

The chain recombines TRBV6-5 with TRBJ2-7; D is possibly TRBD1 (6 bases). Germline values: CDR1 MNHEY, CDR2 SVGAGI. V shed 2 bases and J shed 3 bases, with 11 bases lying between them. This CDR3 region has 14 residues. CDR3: CASSYGGQVYEQYF. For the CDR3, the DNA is TGTGCCAGCAGTTACGGGGGACAAGTCTACGAGCAGTACTTC.

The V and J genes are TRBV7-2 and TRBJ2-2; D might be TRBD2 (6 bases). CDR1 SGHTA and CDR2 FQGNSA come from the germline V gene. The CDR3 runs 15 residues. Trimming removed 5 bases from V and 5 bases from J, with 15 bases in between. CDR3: CASSAGSPGTGELFF. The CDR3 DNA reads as TGTGCCAGCAGCGCCGGGAGCCCGGGGACCGGGGAGCTGTTTTTT.

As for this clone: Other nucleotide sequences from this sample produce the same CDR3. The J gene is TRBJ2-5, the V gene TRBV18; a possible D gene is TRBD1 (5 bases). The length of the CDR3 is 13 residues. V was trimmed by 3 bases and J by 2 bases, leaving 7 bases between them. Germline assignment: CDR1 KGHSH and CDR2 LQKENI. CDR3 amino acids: CASSPRQQETQYF. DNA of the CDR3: TGTGCCAGCTCACCTAGACAGCAAGAGACCCAGTACTTC.